The 32 T cell receptor beta chains listed next were all sequenced from one sample in a study of response to subunit inactivated influenza vaccine. TCRdb itself ran the RT-PCR reads through MiXCR, one entry per CDR3 protein. The sample shows 700,000 to 800,000 distinct CDR3 sequences, around 20% of them seen only once. The sample was PBMCs from blood, taken more than 4 days after vaccination. The receptors were gathered from a man aged 50 to 60 who received an inactivated influenza vaccine.

This clonotype was counted ten times or more. This chain's CDR3 is CASSLARPGNEQFF. CDR3 DNA: TGCGCCAGCAGCTTGGCCCGTCCAGGGAATGAGCAGTTCTTC. The chain links TRBV5-1 to TRBJ2-1, with TRBD1 as a possible D gene (5 bases). The CDR3 consists of 14 residues. V was shortened by 0 bases and J by 7 bases, with 11 bases between the two germline ends. CDR1 and CDR2 (germline): SGHRS, YFSETQ.

This clonotype appeared many times. Here the CDR3 DNA reads TGCAGTGCTAGAGATCAGGGAGATGACTACGAGCAGTACTTC. Its protein product is CSARDQGDDYEQYF. This chain connects TRBV20-1 to TRBJ2-7, with D perhaps matching TRBD1 or TRBD2 (5 bases each). Germline assignment: CDR1 DFQATT and CDR2 SNEGSKA (reference sequence). The CDR3 is 14 residues long. Trimming pared 0 bases from V and 3 bases from J, leaving 12 bases between.

On this clonotype: This may be a read error, as it is one base from a much larger clone. The chain joins TRBV7-9 to TRBJ2-7, with D perhaps TRBD2 (6 bases). Germline V gene lookup returns CDR1 SEHNR and CDR2 FQNEAQ (reference sequence). Trimming removed 7 bases from V and 7 bases from J, with 20 bases in between. This CDR3 contains 14 residues. CDR3 region: CASNLGTGVEEQYF. The DNA for the CDR3 is TGTGCCAGCAACCTTGGGACTGGAGTCGAGGAGCAGTACTTC.

The chain has TRBV20-1 and TRBJ2-3, with 9 positions matching TRBD1. The CDR3 runs 16 residues. V lost 4 bases to trimming and J lost 4 bases; unmatched junction nucleotides: 12. The germline CDR1 and CDR2 sequences are DFQATT and SNEGSKA (reference sequence). CDR3 residues: CSATTGTGHLSDTQYF. CDR3 nucleotide sequence: TGCAGTGCTACAACCGGGACAGGGCATTTATCAGATACGCAGTATTTT.

Turning to this clonotype: A junction end diverges from the germline sequence, so it may reflect a read error. The gene calls are TRBV6-2 or TRBV6-3 and TRBJ2-1, with TRBD2 as a possible D gene (5 bases). Germline CDR1 reads MNHEY; CDR2 reads SVGEGT. The CDR3 length is 21 residues. CDR3 bases: TGTGCCAGCAGTTACTCGAGTGGTTCTCATCTAGATCTGACGGGGTACAATGAGCAGTTCTTT. It is translated as CASSYSSGSHLDLTGYNEQFF.

In this sample, this clonotype turned up many times. J is TRBJ2-3 and V is TRBV20-1; a possible D gene is TRBD1 (6 bases). The CDR3 consists of 11 residues. Germline V CDR1 and CDR2: DFQATT, SNEGSKA (reference sequence). Trimming took 4 bases from V and 7 from J, leaving 9 bases between them. CDR3 coding DNA: TGCAGTGCTATCCAGGGGTATACGCAGTATTTT. Its translation is CSAIQGYTQYF.

The sample holds one count of this clonotype. This chain joins TRBV5-1 and TRBJ2-3; TRBD2 matches at 10 bases. Germline V gives CDR1 SGHRS, CDR2 YFSETQ. This CDR3 contains 17 residues. Losses at the gene ends were 4 bases for V and 2 bases for J; bases not matched to a gene: 10. The CDR3 DNA is TGCGCCAGCAGCCCGAGGGCTAGCGGGGGACCCACAGATACGCAGTATTTT. Amino acid sequence: CASSPRASGGPTDTQYF.

The chain couples TRBV24-1 to TRBJ2-1; D is perhaps TRBD2 (6 bases). Germline assignment: CDR1 KGHDR and CDR2 SFDVKD. This CDR3 contains 14 residues. V shed 4 bases and J shed 7 bases, with 13 bases lying between them. Here the CDR3 reads CATSDPGTSNEQFF. Written as DNA, the CDR3 is TGTGCCACCAGTGACCCCGGGACTTCAAATGAGCAGTTCTTC.

The sample holds many counts of this clonotype. The chain has TRBV27 and TRBJ2-2; 10 nucleotides match TRBD2. Losses at the gene ends were 6 bases for V and 5 bases for J; bases not matched to a gene: 15. The CDR3 contains 18 residues. CDR1 is MNHEY, CDR2 SMNVEV, per germline (reference sequence). This chain's CDR3 is CASSVEGGLALETGELFF. In DNA form, the CDR3 reads TGTGCCAGCAGCGTGGAAGGGGGACTAGCGCTCGAGACCGGGGAGCTGTTTTTT.

The table lists this clonotype with a few counts. The chain recombines TRBV5-1 with TRBJ2-2; 8 bases align to TRBD2. Germline lookup yields CDR1 SGHRS and CDR2 YFSETQ. With V trimmed by 0 bases and J by 5 bases, 6 bases remained unmatched. This CDR3 is built from 16 residues. The chain's CDR3 is CASSLERGRATGELFF. The CDR3 DNA follows: TGCGCCAGCAGCTTGGAGCGGGGGCGCGCAACCGGGGAGCTGTTTTTT.

This clonotype was counted only a few times. The rearrangement uses TRBV29-1 and TRBJ1-6; D might be TRBD1 (6 bases). This CDR3 contains 13 residues. Trimming removed 5 bases at V and 8 bases at J, with 13 bases between. CDR1 and CDR2 from the germline V gene are SQVTM and ANQGSEA. The CDR3 DNA sequence: TGCAGCGTTCGGACAGAGGGTTATTCACCCCTCCACTTT. Translated, it gives CSVRTEGYSPLHF.

There are a few counts of this clonotype. This chain joins TRBV4-3 and TRBJ1-6; TRBD1 is a possible D gene (5 bases). Trimming cost V 1 base and J 7 bases, with 11 bases left between them. Germline values: CDR1 LGHNA, CDR2 YSLEER. The CDR3 sequence is 15 residues long. The DNA for the CDR3 is TGCGCCAGCAGCCAAGGGGCGACAGAAAATTCACCCCTCCACTTT. Translating it yields CASSQGATENSPLHF.

This clonotype was seen a handful of times. V usage is TRBV4-3 and J usage is TRBJ2-7, with TRBD2 matching 10 bases. The CDR3 loop spans 19 amino acids. Per germline, CDR1 LGHNA and CDR2 YSLEER. J gave up 2 bases and V 3 bases, and 16 bases lay outside the gene matches. In DNA, the CDR3 is TGCGCCAGCAGCCATCCCGACGTCCGAAGCGGGAGGGCCCCCTACGAGCAGTACTTC. Its translation: CASSHPDVRSGRAPYEQYF.

This clonotype was counted a few times. The CDR3 protein is CASSPGTGPPDTQYF. Here the CDR3 DNA reads TGCGCCAGCAGCCCGGGGACAGGGCCTCCAGATACGCAGTATTTT. The J gene is TRBJ2-3, the V gene TRBV5-1; 9 bases map to TRBD1. Germline CDR1 SGHRS, CDR2 YFSETQ. The CDR3 has 15 residues. V lost 4 bases, J lost 4 bases, and 7 bases stayed unmatched.

V is TRBV6-2 or TRBV6-3 and J is TRBJ2-1, with D perhaps assigned TRBD1 or TRBD2 (5 bases each). The CDR3 has 15 amino acids. The germline V gene encodes CDR1 MNHEY and CDR2 SVGEGT. The germline V and J ends were trimmed by 5 bases and 9 bases, with 20 bases remaining between them. For the CDR3, the DNA is TGTGCCAGCAGTAAGGCGACGGGGCCTTCAGCTGAGCAGTTCTTC. Its translation is CASSKATGPSAEQFF.

The chain combines TRBV7-2 with TRBJ1-1; D ambiguous. Trimming stripped 2 bases from V and 4 bases from J, with 8 bases between. This CDR3 contains 13 residues. Germline V gene lookup returns CDR1 SGHTA and CDR2 FQGNSA. The CDR3 coding sequence is TGTGCCAGCAGCTTATCCGGGGTCACTGAAGCTTTCTTT. As protein: CASSLSGVTEAFF.

V is TRBV9 and J is TRBJ1-2, with 8 positions matching TRBD1. The V and J ends lost 3 bases and 7 bases, in that order; junction bases with no gene match: 2. Germline V gene sequence: CDR1 SGDLS, CDR2 YYNGEE. The length of the CDR3 is 12 residues. The CDR3 DNA sequence: TGTGCCAGCAGCGCGGACAGGGCTGGCTACACCTTC. This translates into CASSADRAGYTF. Full variable domain (remainder filled in from reference TRBV9 and TRBJ1-2): DSGVTQTPKHLITATGQRVTLRCSPRSGDLSVYWYQQSLDQGLQFLIQYYNGEERAKGNILERFSAQQFPDLHSELNLSSLELGDSALYFCASSADRAGYTFGSGTRLTVV.

The chain is built from TRBV4-1 and TRBJ2-7; 10 nucleotides match TRBD2. CDR1 is MGHRA and CDR2 is YSYEKL in the germline V gene. This CDR3 is built from 17 residues. V shed 4 bases, J shed 3 bases, and the junction held 12 bases outside the gene matches. CDR3 nucleotides: TGCGCCAGCAGCCCCCCTAAACGAGCGGGGGGGCGCTACGAGCAGTACTTC. This encodes CASSPPKRAGGRYEQYF.

Many counts were recorded for this clonotype. The V gene is TRBV7-9, the J gene TRBJ1-2; 10 positions match TRBD1. This CDR3 comprises 14 residues. Trimming at V came to 5 bases and at J to 6 bases, leaving 6 bases not matched to a gene. The germline CDR1 and CDR2 sequences are SEHNR and FQNEAQ (reference sequence). The CDR3, as DNA: TGTGCCAGCAGCGAATCCGGGACAGGGGATGGCTACACCTTC. The encoded protein is CASSESGTGDGYTF. Looking up the rest from reference TRBV7-9 and TRBJ1-2 gives the full variable domain: DTGVSQNPRHKITKRGQNVTFRCDPISEHNRLYWYRQTLGQGPEFLTYFQNEAQLEKSRLLSDRFSAERPKGSFSTLEIQRTEQGDSAMYLCASSESGTGDGYTFGSGTRLTVV.

This clonotype has just a few counts. The chain uses TRBV10-3 and TRBJ2-1; TRBD1 matches at 12 bases. CDR1 is ENHRY, CDR2 SYGVKD, per germline. This CDR3 is 15 amino acids long. V lost 7 bases and J lost 6; bases outside the gene matches: 7. CDR3 DNA sequence: TGTGCCATCACCGAAAGGGACAGGGGGCTCAATGAGCAGTTCTTC. It translates to CAITERDRGLNEQFF.

This clonotype was found a few times. CDR3 nucleotide sequence: TGTGCCAGCAGCCAGGATCTCTTGAGGACAGGGAATTCACCCCTCCACTTT. This sequence encodes CASSQDLLRTGNSPLHF. The chain recombines TRBV4-2 with TRBJ1-6; 8 nucleotides line up with TRBD1. The CDR3 is 17 residues long. Germline loops: CDR1 LGHNA, CDR2 YNFKEQ. J was trimmed by 7 bases and V by 3 bases; bases with no gene match: 11.

In its sample, this clonotype was seen a few times. The V call is TRBV6-5, the J call TRBJ2-7, with D possibly being TRBD1 (6 bases). Trimming pared 2 bases from V and 0 bases from J, leaving 17 bases between. Germline V CDR1 and CDR2: MNHEY, SVGAGI. The CDR3 loop spans 17 amino acids. Here the CDR3 DNA reads TGTGCCAGCAGTTACACAACCGGGACAAGGAGCTCCTACGAGCAGTACTTC. It translates to CASSYTTGTRSSYEQYF.

This sequence joins TRBV12-3 or TRBV12-4 and TRBJ2-3; 10 bases match TRBD2. J was trimmed by 4 bases and V by 8 bases; bases with no gene match: 9. CDR3 size: 15 residues. CDR3 protein: CASYARTSGSDTQYF. The DNA for the CDR3 is TGTGCCAGCTACGCCAGGACTAGCGGCTCAGATACGCAGTATTTT.

This clonotype has more than one count but fewer than ten. The chain links TRBV6-1 to TRBJ2-1, with a tentative D call TRBD1 (6 bases). V dropped 6 bases and J dropped 0 bases, with 12 bases sitting between them. The CDR3 has 15 residues. Germline CDR1 MNHNS, CDR2 SASEGT. CDR3 DNA sequence: TGTGCCAGCAGGAACAGGGTGGGCTCCTACAATGAGCAGTTCTTC. Translation: CASRNRVGSYNEQFF.

V usage is TRBV29-1 and J usage is TRBJ2-1; D unclear. The CDR3 runs 13 residues. Germline V CDR1 and CDR2: SQVTM, ANQGSEA. The V and J ends lost 4 bases and 2 bases respectively, with 9 bases between them. As DNA, the CDR3 is TGCAGCGTTGTCAGGACCACCTACAATGAGCAGTTCTTC. It encodes CSVVRTTYNEQFF.

V is TRBV4-2 and J is TRBJ1-5, with 11 bases aligning to TRBD1. Trimming at V came to 2 bases and at J to 7 bases, leaving 7 bases not matched to a gene. CDR1 is LGHNA, CDR2 YNFKEQ, per germline. This CDR3 has 16 residues. The CDR3 is CASSQLKGQGVQPQHF. The DNA of the CDR3 is TGTGCCAGCAGCCAACTTAAGGGACAGGGGGTACAGCCCCAGCATTTT.

The chain links TRBV5-6 to TRBJ2-1; no definite D call. Trimming stripped 2 bases from V and 8 bases from J, with 8 bases between. This CDR3 region has 12 residues. The germline V gene encodes CDR1 SGHDT and CDR2 YYEEEE. This chain's CDR3 is CASSFVFYEQFF. The DNA of the CDR3 is TGTGCCAGCAGCTTTGTCTTTTATGAGCAGTTCTTC.

The table lists this clonotype with many counts. The rearrangement uses TRBV6-5 and TRBJ2-5; the match to TRBD1 covers 8 bases. The trim removed 0 bases at V and 10 bases at J, leaving 10 bases unmatched. This CDR3 spans 15 amino acids. Germline loops: CDR1 MNHEY, CDR2 SVGAGI. The CDR3 spells CASSYSIGQGGGQYF. The CDR3 nucleotides are TGTGCCAGCAGTTACTCGATTGGACAGGGCGGTGGCCAGTACTTC.

This clonotype was seen more than once but under ten times. This chain uses TRBV7-9 with TRBJ2-2, with TRBD1 matching over 7 bases. Trimming at V came to 10 bases and at J to 0 bases, leaving 8 bases not matched to a gene. CDR1 is SEHNR and CDR2 is FQNEAQ in the germline V gene (reference sequence). The CDR3 sequence is 15 residues long. The CDR3 sequence: CATGTASANTGELFF. The CDR3 bases are TGTGCCACAGGGACAGCCTCCGCGAACACCGGGGAGCTGTTTTTT. The entire variable domain, with the rest obtained from reference TRBV7-9 and TRBJ2-2, is as follows: DTGVSQNPRHKITKRGQNVTFRCDPISEHNRLYWYRQTLGQGPEFLTYFQNEAQLEKSRLLSDRFSAERPKGSFSTLEIQRTEQGDSAMYLCATGTASANTGELFFGEGSRLTVL.

The V gene is TRBV3-1, the J gene TRBJ2-1; tentative D call: TRBD1 (6 bases). Germline CDR1 LGHDT, CDR2 YNNKEL (reference sequence). The CDR3 runs 13 residues. V lost 9 bases to trimming and J lost 4 bases, with 13 bases between them. The CDR3, as DNA: TGTGCCAGTTCCGGGACACTTTACAATGAGCAGTTCTTC. This encodes CASSGTLYNEQFF.

This clonotype appeared many times. The chain carries TRBV5-1 and TRBJ2-7, with D possibly called TRBD1 or TRBD2 (5 bases each). The V end was cut by 4 bases, the J end by 1 base, with 12 bases between. CDR1 is SGHRS and CDR2 is YFSETQ in the germline V gene. The CDR3 is 14 residues long. CDR3 in amino acids: CASSHAGTSYEQYF. CDR3 coding DNA: TGCGCCAGCAGCCACGCAGGGACGTCCTACGAGCAGTACTTC.

This clonotype was recorded once. The rearrangement uses TRBV28 and TRBJ2-7; 7 bases are shared with TRBD2. From germline, CDR1 is MDHEN and CDR2 SYDVKM. The trim removed 1 base at V and 2 bases at J, leaving 8 bases unmatched. The CDR3 length is 16 residues. Here the CDR3 DNA reads TGTGCCAGCAGTTTATTGACAGAAGCGGGACCCTACGAGCAGTACTTC. Encoded protein: CASSLLTEAGPYEQYF.